This TCR beta chain emerged from a study of cytomegalovirus exposure and HLA in healthy donors. Overall study results and limits: In vitro data verified a few CMV-associated chains as specific for CMV antigens.

This clone was found a few times. What it recognizes is unknown. The PCR was carried out with 60 Vbeta primers and 13 Jbeta primers. TCRdb keeps only in-frame clones here, not all; method: immunoSEQ multiplex PCR. This repertoire shows approximately 130,000 clones, 80% to 85% found once; its top ten account for around 0.67%. The specimen was PBMCs. The clonotype comes from a man between 18 and 29 years old in good health and CMV-seronegative.

The CDR3 spells CASLDGPGLNSPLHF. The CDR3 DNA is TGTGCCAGCCTTGACGGCCCGGGGTTGAATTCACCCCTCCACTTT. V and J are TRBV18 and TRBJ1-6, with D unclear. The CDR3 sequence is 15 residues long. Trimming took off 8 bases at V and 7 bases at J, with 18 bases between the two ends. CDR1 KGHSH and CDR2 LQKENI come from the germline V gene.